One sample yielded the 9 T cell receptor beta chains listed below, sequenced in a study of identical twins. A single record per CDR3 protein comes from TCRdb applying MiXCR to the 5' RACE reads. The sample contains about 570,000 distinct CDR3 sequences, 7.5% to 10% of which appear only once. The same sample was also used in a study of yellow fever vaccine responses in identical twins.

What was sequenced was PBMCs. These receptors came from a woman younger than 30 in good health.

This sequence joins TRBV19 and TRBJ1-5; D gene uncertain. Germline CDR1 reads LNHDA; CDR2 reads SQIVND (reference sequence). The CDR3 runs 15 residues. V gave up 9 bases and J gave up 0 bases, with 15 bases separating them. CDR3 in DNA: TGTGCCAGCAAGCCGTCCGGGCTTAGCAATCAGCCCCAGCATTTT. This gives the protein CASKPSGLSNQPQHF.

This clonotype was observed a handful of times. The CDR3 bases are TGTGCCACCAGCAGAGATTCCAGCGGGACCTACGAGCAGTACTTC. Its protein product is CATSRDSSGTYEQYF. V is TRBV15 and J is TRBJ2-7; 7 bases match TRBD2. This CDR3 comprises 15 residues. Germline lookup yields CDR1 LNHNV and CDR2 YYDKDF (reference sequence). The J segment lost 2 bases and the V segment lost 0 bases, leaving 4 bases of the junction unmatched.

This clonotype showed up many times. The CDR3 region has the DNA TGTGCCAGCAGTCGGTATGGCTACACCTTC. Encoded protein: CASSRYGYTF. This sequence joins TRBV28 and TRBJ1-2; D is undetermined. Germline CDR1 MDHEN, CDR2 SYDVKM. The CDR3 runs 10 residues. Trimming left V 5 bases short and J 5 bases short, with 3 bases between.

V and J are TRBV5-6 and TRBJ2-1, with 10 bases fitting TRBD2. The CDR3 runs 14 residues. Germline assignment: CDR1 SGHDT and CDR2 YYEEEE. Trimming took 3 bases from V and 6 from J; bases not matched to a gene: 3. The CDR3 sequence is CASSSGLAFNEQFF. Here the CDR3 DNA reads TGTGCCAGCAGCTCGGGACTAGCGTTCAATGAGCAGTTCTTC.

This chain connects TRBV29-1 to TRBJ2-7; no definite D call. This CDR3 contains 12 residues. V was clipped by 4 bases and J by 7 bases, with 14 bases between them. Germline lookup yields CDR1 SQVTM and CDR2 ANQGSEA. For the CDR3, the DNA is TGCAGCGTTGTTAGGCAGTCGGAAGAGCAGTACTTC. This sequence encodes CSVVRQSEEQYF.

The chain has TRBV24-1 and TRBJ2-5; the D gene is possibly TRBD2 (6 bases). This CDR3 has 16 amino acids. Germline-derived CDR1 and CDR2 are KGHDR and SFDVKD. V was cut by 7 bases and J by 0 bases, with 17 bases left in between. The CDR3 DNA reads as TGTGCCACCAGCAACGGGACTCACCCGCACCAAGAGACCCAGTACTTC. The encoded protein is CATSNGTHPHQETQYF.

This clonotype showed up just a few times. Written as DNA, the CDR3 is TGCGCCAGCAGCTTTAGCGGGAGTGCCTACGAGCAGTACTTC. This gives the protein CASSFSGSAYEQYF. This rearrangement joins TRBV5-1 to TRBJ2-7; 9 positions agree with TRBD2. In germline, CDR1 is SGHRS, CDR2 YFSETQ. There are 14 residues in the CDR3. Trimming at V came to 2 bases and at J to 2 bases, leaving 2 bases not matched to a gene.

There are many counts of this clonotype. V usage is TRBV5-1 and J usage is TRBJ2-1, with 8 bases aligning to TRBD2. The CDR3 spans 16 residues. Germline CDR1 is SGHRS and CDR2 is YFSETQ. J was trimmed by 2 bases and V by 0 bases; bases with no gene match: 4. The CDR3 DNA sequence: TGCGCCAGCAGCTTGGCATTAGCGGGGCCCTACAATGAGCAGTTCTTC. Translating it yields CASSLALAGPYNEQFF.

This clonotype showed up just a few times. V and J are TRBV7-2 and TRBJ2-1; maybe TRBD2 (6 bases). Germline CDR1 reads SGHTA; CDR2 reads FQGNSA. CDR3 size: 15 residues. Trimming took 2 bases from V and 6 from J, leaving 14 bases between them. Written as DNA, the CDR3 is TGTGCCAGCAGCTTAACGGGAGCTGGGGCCAATGAGCAGTTCTTC. Protein product: CASSLTGAGANEQFF. Full variable domain (missing parts from reference TRBV7-2 and TRBJ2-1): GAGVSQSPSNKVTEKGKDVELRCDPISGHTALYWYRQSLGQGLEFLIYFQGNSAPDKSGLPSDRFSAERTGGSVSTLTIQRTQQEDSAVYLCASSLTGAGANEQFFGPGTRLTVL.